The 27 T cell receptor beta chains listed next were all sequenced from one sample in a study of metastatic and nonmetastatic thyroid tumors. TCRdb re-clonotyped the PCR reads through MiXCR. The sample includes around 44,000 clones, 28% of them seen just once. All patients reached thyroid surgery having received no treatment beforehand. Sequencing used blood. The source of these receptors is a male donor with papillary thyroid cancer or a benign thyroid nodule (not recorded which). Some clones in this sample may be carry-over from other donors' samples.

This clone was counted many times. The chain combines TRBV3-1 with TRBJ2-1, with D possibly TRBD2 on 5 matching bases. CDR1 and CDR2 from the germline V gene are LGHDT and YNNKEL (reference sequence). The CDR3 totals 16 residues. V lost 0 bases and J 6 bases, leaving 15 bases between the germline ends. The CDR3 is CASSQEYGLFTNEQFF. The CDR3 coding sequence is TGTGCCAGCAGCCAAGAGTACGGACTCTTCACCAATGAGCAGTTCTTC.

The sample holds a few counts of this clone. A read error may produce the germline difference seen at one junction end. The V gene is TRBV6-2 or TRBV6-3, the J gene TRBJ1-6; D remains ambiguous. Per germline, CDR1 MNHEY and CDR2 SVGEGT. The CDR3 consists of 16 residues. The CDR3 region is CASRDPWTGSNLPLHF. The CDR3 DNA reads TGTGCCAGCAGAGACCCCTGGACGGGTTCTAATTTACCCCTCCACTTT.

V usage is TRBV6-2 or TRBV6-3 and J usage is TRBJ2-2; D possibly uses TRBD1 or TRBD2 (6 bases each). This CDR3 spans 15 amino acids. V was shortened by 2 bases and J by 4 bases, with 11 bases between the two germline ends. Germline CDR1 and CDR2: MNHEY and SVGEGT. CDR3 in DNA: TGTGCCAGCAGTTACATCGGGGGCCGCACCGGGGAGCTGTTTTTT. This gives the protein CASSYIGGRTGELFF.

V and J are TRBV30 and TRBJ2-1; weak D call: TRBD1 (7 bases). The V end was cut by 6 bases, the J end by 7 bases, with 19 bases between. CDR1 and CDR2 from the germline V gene are GTSNPN and SVGIG (reference sequence). The CDR3 length is 14 residues. The CDR3 loop reads CACHSGQAGNEQFF. The CDR3 DNA is TGTGCCTGTCACTCCGGACAGGCGGGGAATGAGCAGTTCTTC.

Notes on this clone: A junction end diverges from the germline sequence, so it may reflect a read error. The rearrangement joins TRBV28 to TRBJ1-5; D perhaps matches TRBD1 (6 bases). This CDR3 has 14 amino acids. Germline-derived CDR1 and CDR2 are MDHEN and SYDVKM. CDR3 sequence (DNA): TGTGTCAGCAGCCCGGAAAGGGGGAATCAGCCCCAGCATTTT. Its translation: CVSSPERGNQPQHF.

This clone has a handful of counts. The chain couples TRBV20-1 to TRBJ1-6; no definite D call. Germline loops: CDR1 DFQATT, CDR2 SNEGSKA (reference sequence). The V end was cut by 8 bases, the J end by 6 bases, with 14 bases between. The CDR3 runs 13 residues. In nucleotides, the CDR3 is TGCAGTCCCTCTTCAGGTCTTAATTCACCCCTCCACTTT. Protein: CSPSSGLNSPLHF.

The gene calls are TRBV30 and TRBJ2-7; D perhaps matches TRBD2 (6 bases). The CDR3 is 13 residues long. The V end lost 4 bases, the J end lost 0 bases, and 10 bases lay between the germline ends. Germline loops: CDR1 GTSNPN, CDR2 SVGIG (reference sequence). Written as DNA, the CDR3 is TGTGCCTGGACTCTAGCGATCTCCTACGAGCAGTACTTC. Protein product: CAWTLAISYEQYF.

There are many counts of this clone. V is TRBV20-1 and J is TRBJ2-5; D tentatively reads TRBD1 or TRBD2 (5 bases each). V was shortened by 1 base and J by 1 base, with 10 bases between the two germline ends. In germline, CDR1 is DFQATT, CDR2 SNEGSKA (reference sequence). The CDR3 length is 14 residues. In DNA, the CDR3 is TGCAGTGCTAGAGTAGGGGACCCCCAAGAGACCCAGTACTTC. Protein: CSARVGDPQETQYF.

This clone was observed at least ten times. V and J are TRBV4-1 and TRBJ2-4; D remains ambiguous. This CDR3 is built from 16 residues. Trimming took 0 bases from V and 8 from J, leaving 17 bases between them. Germline V CDR1 and CDR2: MGHRA, YSYEKL. The CDR3 is CASSQDGRMMGDIQYF. The DNA of the CDR3 is TGCGCCAGCAGCCAAGACGGCAGAATGATGGGTGACATTCAGTACTTC.

The chain employs TRBV3-1 and TRBJ1-2, with D possibly TRBD1 on 6 matching bases. Germline lookup yields CDR1 LGHDT and CDR2 YNNKEL (reference sequence). This CDR3 is 15 amino acids long. Trimming took 4 bases from V and 4 from J, leaving 16 bases between them. DNA of the CDR3: TGTGCCAGCAGCCTCCAGGGGTGCGCAGTCTATGGCTACACCTTC. Translation gives CASSLQGCAVYGYTF.

This clone was detected only a few times. At one end, the junction sequence differs from germline, possibly due to a read error. The chain carries TRBV6-9 and TRBJ2-7; the match to TRBD1 covers 9 bases. Germline V gene sequence: CDR1 MNHGY, CDR2 SVAAGI. The CDR3 loop spans 18 amino acids. The CDR3 reads CASSYRRARGQGPYEQCF. For the CDR3, the DNA is TGTGCCAGCAGTTATAGACGTGCCAGGGGACAGGGTCCCTACGAGCAGTGCTTC.

The V and J genes are TRBV2 and TRBJ2-6; TRBD1 aligns across 7 bases. Germline assignment: CDR1 SNHLY and CDR2 FYNNEI. The CDR3 has 20 residues. Trimming cost V 4 bases and J 1 base; bases outside gene matches: 16. CDR3 residues: CASSGRPVTGVFSGANVLTF. In nucleotides, the CDR3 is TGTGCCAGCAGTGGCCGACCGGTCACAGGGGTCTTTTCTGGGGCCAACGTCCTGACTTTC.

This clone was seen a handful of times. J is TRBJ2-5 and V is TRBV9, with D possibly TRBD2 on 5 matching bases. Germline CDR1 is SGDLS and CDR2 is YYNGEE. There are 13 residues in the CDR3. Between the trimmed V and J ends, which lost 7 bases and 2 bases, there was a span of 12 bases. The CDR3, as DNA: TGTGCCAGCCGAAGGACGGGACAAGAGACCCAGTACTTC. Translation gives CASRRTGQETQYF.

V usage is TRBV28 and J usage is TRBJ2-1; 10 bases align to TRBD2. J was trimmed by 10 bases and V by 2 bases; bases with no gene match: 14. The CDR3 extends over 17 amino acids. Germline V CDR1 and CDR2: MDHEN, SYDVKM. In nucleotides, the CDR3 is TGTGCCAGCAGTTTAGAAGGTGTTGGGACTAGCGATGACGAGCAGTTCTTC. It codes for CASSLEGVGTSDDEQFF.

This clone was seen at least ten times. The chain has TRBV12-3 or TRBV12-4 and TRBJ2-5, with D perhaps TRBD2 (7 bases). Trimming took off 5 bases at V and 3 bases at J, with 13 bases between the two ends. This CDR3 has 14 residues. CDR3 DNA sequence: TGTGCCAGCAGTAGGGGGGGAGCGGAAGAGACCCAGTACTTC. Translated, it gives CASSRGGAEETQYF.

In regard to this clone: This likely comes from a read error, as the CDR3 has no conserved phenylalanine or tryptophan at its end. It is unclear where the CDR3 begins or ends on the DNA, so no DNA is shown, and the CDR3 is as TCRdb lists it. This chain joins TRBV19 and TRBJ2-1; TRBD1 is the table's D call, not checked against the DNA. From its first to its last residue, the CDR3 has 13 amino acids. CDR1 is LNHDA and CDR2 is SQIVND in the germline V gene (reference sequence). The CDR3 is CASGTGNYNEQLV.

On this clone: A much more abundant neighbour one base away suggests this may be a read error. The V and J genes are TRBV5-4 and TRBJ2-5; D is unresolved. CDR1 is SGHNT and CDR2 is YYREEE in the germline V gene (reference sequence). The CDR3 spans 11 residues. CDR3: CVSSFQETQYF. CDR3 nucleotides: TGTGTCAGCAGTTTTCAAGAGACCCAGTACTTC.

This clone has at least ten counts. The V gene is TRBV9, the J gene TRBJ1-2; D remains unclear. Germline CDR1 is SGDLS and CDR2 is YYNGEE. The germline V and J ends were trimmed by 4 bases and 4 bases, with 11 bases remaining between them. CDR3 size: 13 residues. The CDR3 here is CASSTSAAYGYTF. Written as DNA, the CDR3 is TGTGCCAGCAGCACTAGTGCCGCCTATGGCTACACCTTC.

This clone was picked up many times. Other DNA sequences within the sample encode an identical CDR3. The chain carries TRBV27 and TRBJ1-4, with no clear D. This CDR3 has 12 amino acids. Per the germline V gene, CDR1 is MNHEY and CDR2 is SMNVEV (reference sequence). Trimming removed 6 bases from V and 1 base from J, with 3 bases in between. The CDR3 coding sequence is TGTGCCAGCAGGGGAACTAATGAAAAACTGTTTTTT. Translation: CASRGTNEKLFF.

This clone was recorded many times. At the DNA level, this CDR3 is encoded by other sequences in the same sample as well. The V gene is TRBV7-9, the J gene TRBJ2-2; 7 nucleotides align to TRBD1. V lost 5 bases to trimming and J lost 12 bases; unmatched junction nucleotides: 9. This CDR3 spans 13 amino acids. CDR1 and CDR2 (germline): SEHNR, FQNEAQ (reference sequence). The CDR3 DNA reads TGTGCCAGCAGCCCATCGGCGACAGGGCAGCTGTTTTTT. Translated, it gives CASSPSATGQLFF.

The CDR3, as DNA: TGCAGTGTTACGCCGGGACACCACAATGAGCAGTTCTTC. Protein product: CSVTPGHHNEQFF. The rearrangement uses TRBV20-1 and TRBJ2-1, with D perhaps TRBD1 (6 bases). V shed 7 bases and J shed 5 bases, with 15 bases lying between them. The germline CDR1 and CDR2 sequences are DFQATT and SNEGSKA (reference sequence). The CDR3 has 13 residues.

This chain connects TRBV6-2 or TRBV6-3 to TRBJ1-5; 8 bases are a match to TRBD1. The germline gives CDR1 MNHEY, CDR2 SVGEGT. V lost 6 bases to trimming and J lost 8 bases; unmatched junction nucleotides: 3. The CDR3 totals 12 residues. As DNA, the CDR3 is TGTGCCAGCAGGACAGGGGTGAAGCCCCAGCATTTT. Translating it yields CASRTGVKPQHF.

This clone was detected only a few times. The J gene is TRBJ2-3, the V gene TRBV12-3 or TRBV12-4, with D perhaps matching TRBD2 (5 bases). The CDR3 contains 15 residues. V lost 3 bases to trimming and J lost 2 bases, with 12 bases between them. The DNA of the CDR3 is TGTGCCAGCAGTTTTTCTAGCTTGGCCACAGATACGCAGTATTTT. Encoded protein: CASSFSSLATDTQYF.

With regard to this clone: A read error may account for a junction end that differs from germline. This chain joins TRBV14 and TRBJ2-3; D may match TRBD1 or TRBD2 (5 bases each). This CDR3 is 11 amino acids long. The V gene's germline CDR1 is SGHDN and CDR2 FVKESK. The CDR3 spells CASSQSGTPYF. CDR3 coding DNA: TGTGCCAGCAGCCAATCTGGGACGCCGTATTTT.

The gene calls are TRBV6-2 or TRBV6-3 and TRBJ2-7; perhaps TRBD2 as D (6 bases). The CDR3 has 15 amino acids. CDR1 is MNHEY, CDR2 SVGEGT, per germline. The V end lost 4 bases, the J end lost 2 bases, and 15 bases lay between the germline ends. CDR3 amino acids: CASSSPGRTTYEQYF. CDR3 nucleotide sequence: TGTGCCAGCAGTTCCCCGGGACGGACTACCTACGAGCAGTACTTC.

The genes are TRBV28 and TRBJ1-2; 10 bases agree with TRBD1. V dropped 6 bases and J dropped 7; count of bases not matched to a gene: 8. The CDR3 spans 14 residues. Germline V gives CDR1 MDHEN, CDR2 SYDVKM. CDR3 in amino acids: CASRETGGSGGYTF. In DNA, the CDR3 is TGTGCCAGCAGGGAGACAGGGGGCTCAGGTGGCTACACCTTC.

The chain uses TRBV3-1 and TRBJ2-2, with D perhaps TRBD2 (6 bases). Germline V lookup: CDR1 LGHDT, CDR2 YNNKEL (reference sequence). V lost 7 bases to trimming and J lost 7 bases, with 16 bases between them. The length of the CDR3 is 14 residues. CDR3 loop: CASKENGGGGELFF. CDR3 coding DNA: TGTGCCAGCAAAGAGAACGGGGGTGGCGGGGAGCTGTTTTTT.